The 21 T cell receptor beta chains presented below share a single source sample, sequenced in a study of T cells in Graves' hyperthyroidism and ophthalmopathy. Amplification targeted TCR beta CDR3 regions from RNA transcripts. Researchers ran a first-round RT-PCR on the TCR CDR3 using the HTBI primer set. MiXCR, applied by TCRdb to the multiplex PCR reads, yields one record per CDR3 protein. The table records about 160,000 distinct CDR3 sequences, about a tenth of them present only once. Input material: blood. These receptor sequences come from a woman aged 18-30 years with Graves' hyperthyroidism that later progressed to Graves' ophthalmopathy.

This clonotype has more than one count but fewer than ten. The rearrangement joins TRBV12-3 or TRBV12-4 to TRBJ2-2; a weak D match, TRBD2 (5 bases). V was trimmed by 6 bases and J by 0 bases, leaving 11 bases between them. There are 15 residues in the CDR3. The CDR3 spells CASSPRGSNTGELFF. The CDR3 DNA sequence: TGTGCCAGCAGCCCCCGGGGTTCGAACACCGGGGAGCTGTTTTTT.

Here the CDR3 DNA reads TGTGCCAGCAGTGATTCTGGCGGGAGTAAGAATGAGCAGTTCTTC. Its protein product is CASSDSGGSKNEQFF. V is TRBV6-4 and J is TRBJ2-1, with 7 positions matching TRBD2. Germline V gene lookup returns CDR1 MRHNA and CDR2 SNTAGT. The CDR3 runs 15 residues. V lost 3 bases to trimming and J lost 7 bases; unmatched junction nucleotides: 9.

The CDR3: CASSSSLADTQYF. The CDR3 nucleotides are TGCGCCAGCAGCAGTAGCCTCGCGGATACGCAGTATTTT. The gene calls are TRBV5-1 and TRBJ2-3; no clear D. The CDR3 runs 13 residues. The germline CDR1 and CDR2 sequences are SGHRS and YFSETQ. Between the trimmed V and J ends, which lost 4 bases and 6 bases, there was a span of 12 bases.

Ten or more counts support this clonotype. The gene calls are TRBV11-3 and TRBJ2-1; D not resolved. The germline V gene encodes CDR1 SGHNT and CDR2 YENEEA. V was cut by 0 bases and J by 5 bases, with 5 bases left in between. The CDR3 covers 13 residues. Written as DNA, the CDR3 is TGTGCCAGCAGCTTAGAAGGAGACAATGAGCAGTTCTTC. Translation gives CASSLEGDNEQFF.

This clonotype was counted ten times or more. The gene calls are TRBV20-1 and TRBJ2-1; TRBD2 matches at 9 bases. Trimming at V came to 2 bases and at J to 7 bases, leaving 9 bases not matched to a gene. The V gene's germline CDR1 is DFQATT and CDR2 SNEGSKA (reference sequence). The CDR3 covers 15 residues. The CDR3 DNA reads as TGCAGTGCTAGATCAAGCCGTACTAGCGGGAATGAGCAGTTCTTC. Protein: CSARSSRTSGNEQFF.

On this clonotype: One base away lies a much larger clone, so this may be a sequencing read error. This chain uses TRBV19 with TRBJ1-2, with a tentative D call TRBD1 (6 bases). The CDR3 sequence is 14 residues long. CDR1 is LNHDA and CDR2 is SQIVND in the germline V gene (reference sequence). The CDR3 loop reads CAGSTGQSNYGYTF. In DNA form, the CDR3 reads TGTGCCGGTAGTACCGGACAGTCTAACTATGGCTACACCTTC.

This clonotype was observed at least ten times. The chain links TRBV5-6 to TRBJ1-1; D is unresolved. The V and J ends lost 1 base and 4 bases respectively, with 11 bases between them. This CDR3 is 14 amino acids long. From germline, CDR1 is SGHDT and CDR2 YYEEEE. CDR3 nucleotide sequence: TGTGCCAGCAGCTTGCGGACTTGGAGCACTGAAGCTTTCTTT. Its protein product is CASSLRTWSTEAFF.

The chain has TRBV4-2 and TRBJ1-1; TRBD1 matches at 9 bases. The germline gives CDR1 LGHNA, CDR2 YNFKEQ. The CDR3 extends over 15 amino acids. V gave up 1 base and J gave up 5 bases; unmatched junction bases: 5. Here the CDR3 reads CASSQGDRVSTEAFF. The CDR3 DNA reads as TGTGCCAGCAGCCAAGGGGACAGGGTGTCAACTGAAGCTTTCTTT.

The chain carries TRBV12-3 or TRBV12-4 and TRBJ2-1, with TRBD1 identical over 12 bases. J was trimmed by 5 bases and V by 4 bases; bases with no gene match: 6. CDR3 length: 16 residues. The CDR3 sequence is CASSSPGTGGHNEQFF. The CDR3 bases are TGTGCCAGCAGTTCCCCCGGGACAGGGGGCCACAATGAGCAGTTCTTC.

This clonotype was recorded at least ten times. This chain joins TRBV11-2 and TRBJ2-7, with D possibly being TRBD1 (5 bases). Trimming stripped 0 bases from V and 3 bases from J, with 15 bases between. This CDR3 has 16 residues. Germline V CDR1 and CDR2: SGHAT, FQNNGV. DNA of the CDR3: TGTGCCAGCAGCTTAGAGCAGGGTGATTGGGACTACGAGCAGTACTTC. Translation: CASSLEQGDWDYEQYF.

This clonotype showed up many times. V is TRBV11-2 and J is TRBJ2-2, with D tentatively TRBD1 (5 bases). The CDR3 sequence is 16 residues long. Per germline, CDR1 SGHAT and CDR2 FQNNGV. V lost 4 bases to trimming and J lost 6 bases, with 18 bases between them. CDR3 sequence (DNA): TGTGCCAGCAGCTCCCTCCGGACAAATCCCCCCGGGGAGCTGTTTTTT. Its protein is CASSSLRTNPPGELFF. The full variable domain, its missing parts supplied by reference TRBV11-2 and TRBJ2-2, is EAGVAQSPRYKIIEKRQSVAFWCNPISGHATLYWYQQILGQGPKLLIQFQNNGVVDDSQLPKDRFSAERLKGVDSTLKIQPAKLEDSAVYLCASSSLRTNPPGELFFGEGSRLTVL.

This clonotype was recorded a few times. The chain carries TRBV6-1 and TRBJ2-3; D may be TRBD1 (8 bases). The CDR3 is 17 residues long. Germline V gives CDR1 MNHNS, CDR2 SASEGT. V lost 5 bases and J 5 bases, leaving 23 bases between the germline ends. DNA of the CDR3: TGTGCCAGCAGTTCACAGGGGGGGGGCCTTTTTCAAGATACGCAGTATTTT. Protein product: CASSSQGGGLFQDTQYF.

The sample holds many counts of this clonotype. J is TRBJ1-1 and V is TRBV7-9; D gene unclear. V dropped 3 bases and J dropped 3 bases, with 14 bases sitting between them. This CDR3 comprises 15 residues. Germline V gene data show CDR1 as SEHNR and CDR2 as FQNEAQ (reference sequence). CDR3 sequence (DNA): TGTGCCAGCAGCTTGTCTAGTCGGGGAGACACTGAAGCTTTCTTT. Translation: CASSLSSRGDTEAFF. Using reference TRBV7-9 and TRBJ1-1 for the parts outside the CDR3, the full variable domain is DTGVSQNPRHKITKRGQNVTFRCDPISEHNRLYWYRQTLGQGPEFLTYFQNEAQLEKSRLLSDRFSAERPKGSFSTLEIQRTEQGDSAMYLCASSLSSRGDTEAFFGQGTRLTVV.

This clonotype was recorded many times. J is TRBJ1-1 and V is TRBV11-2, with no clear D. Trimming pared 5 bases from V and 1 base from J, leaving 8 bases between. This CDR3 contains 13 residues. The germline V gene encodes CDR1 SGHAT and CDR2 FQNNGV. This CDR3 is CASSTPENTEAFF. The CDR3 nucleotides read TGTGCCAGCAGCACCCCAGAGAACACTGAAGCTTTCTTT.

This clonotype appeared a single time. This chain uses TRBV11-2 with TRBJ2-2; D is uncertain. The ends were cut back, 0 bases at V and 3 bases at J, with 5 bases in the middle. Germline V gene sequence: CDR1 SGHAT, CDR2 FQNNGV. The CDR3 is 14 amino acids. The CDR3 nucleotides are TGTGCCAGCAGCTTAGATCCTGACACCGGGGAGCTGTTTTTT. Its protein product is CASSLDPDTGELFF. Drawing the rest from reference TRBV11-2 and TRBJ2-2, the complete variable domain is EAGVAQSPRYKIIEKRQSVAFWCNPISGHATLYWYQQILGQGPKLLIQFQNNGVVDDSQLPKDRFSAERLKGVDSTLKIQPAKLEDSAVYLCASSLDPDTGELFFGEGSRLTVL.

The rearrangement joins TRBV6-2 or TRBV6-3 to TRBJ2-3, with 10 positions matching TRBD2. Germline V gene lookup returns CDR1 MNHEY and CDR2 SVGEGT. The length of the CDR3 is 15 residues. V dropped 6 bases and J dropped 2; count of bases not matched to a gene: 5. CDR3 loop: CASSKAGGDTDTQYF. The CDR3, as DNA: TGTGCCAGCAGCAAAGCGGGGGGGGACACAGATACGCAGTATTTT.

There are many counts of this clonotype. V is TRBV6-2 or TRBV6-3 and J is TRBJ2-1; TRBD2 matches 12 bases. The germline V gene has CDR1 MNHEY and CDR2 SVGEGT. The CDR3 length is 15 residues. The V segment lost 6 bases and the J segment 7 bases; nucleotides outside the gene matches: 7. The CDR3 spells CASRYLAGGLNEQFF. The CDR3 DNA sequence: TGTGCCAGCAGGTATCTAGCGGGAGGGCTAAATGAGCAGTTCTTC.

This clonotype turned up a few times. The rearrangement links TRBV4-1 to TRBJ2-1; 8 bases map to TRBD1. CDR1 is MGHRA and CDR2 is YSYEKL in the germline V gene. With V trimmed by 2 bases and J by 7 bases, 13 bases remained unmatched. The CDR3 covers 17 residues. The chain's CDR3 is CASSQSVQGAWKNEQFF. In DNA, the CDR3 is TGCGCCAGCAGCCAAAGTGTTCAGGGGGCATGGAAGAATGAGCAGTTCTTC.

The chain carries TRBV6-4 and TRBJ1-6; no clear D. V lost 10 bases to trimming and J lost 8 bases, with 15 bases between them. This CDR3 region has 13 residues. CDR1 is MRHNA, CDR2 SNTAGT, per germline. Written as DNA, the CDR3 is TGTGCCACCCTACCATATATCGATTCACCCCTCCACTTT. Translation gives CATLPYIDSPLHF.

This clonotype was counted many times. The chain couples TRBV30 to TRBJ1-2; a possible D gene is TRBD1 (5 bases). CDR1 and CDR2 (germline): GTSNPN, SVGIG (reference sequence). The CDR3 is 14 residues long. V lost 0 bases to trimming and J lost 5 bases, with 13 bases between them. The CDR3 here is CAWSVSSRQYGYTF. The DNA for the CDR3 is TGTGCCTGGAGTGTATCTTCCCGACAGTATGGCTACACCTTC. The entire variable domain, with the rest obtained from reference TRBV30 and TRBJ1-2, is as follows: SQTIHQWPATLVQPVGSPLSLECTVEGTSNPNLYWYRQAAGRGLQLLFYSVGIGQISSEVPQNLSASRPQDRQFILSSKKLLLSDSGFYLCAWSVSSRQYGYTFGSGTRLTVV.

This clonotype was seen ten or more times. The chain is built from TRBV7-9 and TRBJ1-1; TRBD1 matches at 10 bases. Germline CDR1 and CDR2: SEHNR and FQNEAQ (reference sequence). V lost 3 bases and J lost 11; bases outside the gene matches: 0. This CDR3 has 11 amino acids. CDR3 residues: CASSLGQGAFF. CDR3 bases: TGTGCCAGCAGCTTGGGACAGGGGGCTTTCTTT. Combining the CDR3 with reference TRBV7-9 and TRBJ1-1 gives the whole variable domain DTGVSQNPRHKITKRGQNVTFRCDPISEHNRLYWYRQTLGQGPEFLTYFQNEAQLEKSRLLSDRFSAERPKGSFSTLEIQRTEQGDSAMYLCASSLGQGAFFGQGTRLTVV.